The present T cell receptor (beta chain) was sequenced within a study of Graves' ophthalmopathy and Graves' hyperthyroidism. Whole-study findings and limits: Blood also carried most expanded thyroid clonotypes exceeding 0.001 frequency.

In this sample, this clonotype turned up many times. Antigen: not known. Each diagnosis was determined on the basis of clinical symptoms, serum thyroxine, TRAb, thyroid ultrasound and orbital computed tomography. The PBMCs had their origin in 7.5 to 10 ml of fresh peripheral blood. There are 16 residues in the CDR3. The J segment lost 0 bases and the V segment lost 0 bases, leaving 7 bases of the junction unmatched. Looked up from germline, CDR1 is SQVTM and CDR2 is ANQGSEA. Amplification of the TCR beta CDR3 regions used RNA transcripts (as template). RT-PCR in the first round used HTBI primers; a second-round multiplex PCR followed. TCRdb independently ran MiXCR on the multiplex PCR reads; one entry per CDR3 protein. Here the sample spans more than 300,000 distinct CDR3 sequences, approximately 15% being singletons.

Input material: peripheral blood. The rearrangement uses TRBV29-1 and TRBJ1-1; the match to TRBD1 covers 7 bases. The sequence came from a woman younger than 30 with stable Graves' hyperthyroidism. CDR3 in amino acids: CSVEEKGARVNTEAFF. The DNA of the CDR3 is TGCAGCGTTGAAGAAAAGGGGGCGAGGGTGAACACTGAAGCTTTCTTT.